The sequence of this TCR beta chain was determined in a study of CD8 T cells in Susac syndrome. General study points: The study recognized that the number of individuals in its TCR sequencing and HLA analysis was relatively small.

Germline V lookup: CDR1 SGDLS, CDR2 YYNGEE. V dropped 5 bases and J dropped 4; count of bases not matched to a gene: 4. This CDR3 has 13 residues. The RNA input was roughly 0.45 to 1 ug, and it was reverse transcribed with random hexamers. The amplification used immunoSEQ multiplex PCR on TCR beta CDR3; it spanned 54 Vbeta and 13 Jbeta. TCRdb passed the immunoSEQ multiplex PCR reads through MiXCR, listing each CDR3 protein once. In the table there are about 430,000 distinct CDR3 sequences, 75% to 90% of which are singletons. In regard to this clonotype: The antigen is undetermined.

The specimen sequenced was CD8+ T cells from PBMCs. The V call is TRBV9, the J call TRBJ2-3; TRBD1 matches at 7 bases. This receptor was taken from a human donor with multiple sclerosis. DNA for the CDR3: TGTGCCAGCAGTTCGGACAGGCCAGATACGCAGTATTTT. Translating it yields CASSSDRPDTQYF.